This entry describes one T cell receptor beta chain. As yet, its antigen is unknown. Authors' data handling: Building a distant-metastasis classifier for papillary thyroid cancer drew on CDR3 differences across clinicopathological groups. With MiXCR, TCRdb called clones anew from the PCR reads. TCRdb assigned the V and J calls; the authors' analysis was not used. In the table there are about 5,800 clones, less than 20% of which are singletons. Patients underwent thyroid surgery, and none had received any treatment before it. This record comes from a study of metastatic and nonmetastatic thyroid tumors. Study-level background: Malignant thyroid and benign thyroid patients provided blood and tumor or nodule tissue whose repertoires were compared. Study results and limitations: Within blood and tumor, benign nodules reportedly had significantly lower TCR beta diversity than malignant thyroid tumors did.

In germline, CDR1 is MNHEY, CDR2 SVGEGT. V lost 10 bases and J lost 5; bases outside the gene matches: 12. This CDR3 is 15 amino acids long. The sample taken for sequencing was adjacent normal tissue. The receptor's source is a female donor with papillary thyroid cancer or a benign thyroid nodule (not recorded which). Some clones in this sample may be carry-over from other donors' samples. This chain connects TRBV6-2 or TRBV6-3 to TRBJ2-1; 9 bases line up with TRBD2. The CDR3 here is CAIRFTTSGNNEQFF. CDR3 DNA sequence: TGTGCCATCCGATTCACGACTAGCGGAAACAATGAGCAGTTCTTC.